This T cell receptor (beta chain) was recorded in a study of cytomegalovirus exposure and HLA in healthy donors. These donors, healthy bone marrow donors, were studied. Concerning this clone itself: Its antigen is not known.

With 60 Vbeta and 13 Jbeta primers, the PCR was carried out. Method: immunoSEQ multiplex PCR; TCRdb's copy keeps in-frame clones and lacks some. Here the sample spans some 170,000 clones, 65% to 85% being singletons. The study's findings and limits: Several top significant clusters appeared, in a later analysis, to be linked to common viral pathogens.

The sample consisted of PBMCs. The sequence derives from a woman aged 50 to 65 in good health and CMV-seropositive.

The DNA of the CDR3 is TGTGCCAGCTCACCCTCCAGGGGGGAAAGAAACACCATATATTTT. This gives the protein CASSPSRGERNTIYF. The chain has TRBV18 and TRBJ1-3, with 7 bases that match TRBD1. The V and J ends lost 3 bases and 5 bases, in that order; junction bases with no gene match: 7. This CDR3 has 15 amino acids. Germline CDR1 is KGHSH and CDR2 is LQKENI.